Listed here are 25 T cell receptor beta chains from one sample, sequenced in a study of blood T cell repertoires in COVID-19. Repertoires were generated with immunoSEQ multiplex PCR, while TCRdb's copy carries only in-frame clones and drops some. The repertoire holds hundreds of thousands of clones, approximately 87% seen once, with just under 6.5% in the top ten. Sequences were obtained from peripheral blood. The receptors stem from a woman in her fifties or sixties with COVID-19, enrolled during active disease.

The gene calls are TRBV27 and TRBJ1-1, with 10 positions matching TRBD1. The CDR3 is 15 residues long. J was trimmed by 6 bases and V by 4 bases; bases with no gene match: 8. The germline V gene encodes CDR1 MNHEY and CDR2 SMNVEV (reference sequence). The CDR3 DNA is TGTGCCAGCAGTTCCGACAGGGGGCGAGTGTCTGAAGCTTTCTTT. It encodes CASSSDRGRVSEAFF.

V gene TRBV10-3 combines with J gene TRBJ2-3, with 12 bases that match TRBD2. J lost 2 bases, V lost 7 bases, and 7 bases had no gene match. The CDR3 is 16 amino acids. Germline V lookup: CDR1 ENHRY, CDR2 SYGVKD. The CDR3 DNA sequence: TGTGCCATCAAAACGGGACTAGCGGGCGACACAGATACGCAGTATTTT. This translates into CAIKTGLAGDTDTQYF.

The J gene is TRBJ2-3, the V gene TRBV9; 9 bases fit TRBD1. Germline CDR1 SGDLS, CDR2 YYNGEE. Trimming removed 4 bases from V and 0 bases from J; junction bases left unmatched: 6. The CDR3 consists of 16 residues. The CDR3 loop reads CASSSGGTGSTDTQYF. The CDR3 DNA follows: TGTGCCAGCAGCTCCGGCGGGACAGGGAGCACAGATACGCAGTATTTT. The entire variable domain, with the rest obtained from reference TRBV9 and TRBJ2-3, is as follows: DSGVTQTPKHLITATGQRVTLRCSPRSGDLSVYWYQQSLDQGLQFLIQYYNGEERAKGNILERFSAQQFPDLHSELNLSSLELGDSALYFCASSSGGTGSTDTQYFGPGTRLTVL.

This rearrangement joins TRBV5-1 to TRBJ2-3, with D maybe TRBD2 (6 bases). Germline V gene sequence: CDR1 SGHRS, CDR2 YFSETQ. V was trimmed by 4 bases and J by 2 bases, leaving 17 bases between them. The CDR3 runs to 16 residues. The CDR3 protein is CASSPYGGAATDTQYF. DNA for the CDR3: TGCGCCAGCAGCCCGTACGGGGGAGCGGCCACAGATACGCAGTATTTT.

The CDR3 bases are TGCAGCGTTGACAGAGCGGAGACCCAGTACTTC. Its protein product is CSVDRAETQYF. The chain couples TRBV29-1 to TRBJ2-5; the D is unclear. The V gene's germline CDR1 is SQVTM and CDR2 ANQGSEA. This CDR3 is built from 11 residues. The V end was cut by 3 bases, the J end by 5 bases, with 7 bases between.

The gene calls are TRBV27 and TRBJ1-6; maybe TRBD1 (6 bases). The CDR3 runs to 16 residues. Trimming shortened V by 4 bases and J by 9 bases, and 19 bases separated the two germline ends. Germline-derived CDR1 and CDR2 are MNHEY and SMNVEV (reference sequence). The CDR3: CASSWGRGARGSPLHF. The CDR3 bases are TGTGCCAGCAGTTGGGGCCGGGGGGCGCGGGGTTCACCCCTCCACTTT.

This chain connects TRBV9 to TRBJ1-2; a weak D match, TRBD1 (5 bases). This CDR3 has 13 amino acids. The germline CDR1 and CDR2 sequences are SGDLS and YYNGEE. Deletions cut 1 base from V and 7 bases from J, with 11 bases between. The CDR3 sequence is CASSVQVGLGYTF. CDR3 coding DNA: TGTGCCAGCAGCGTACAGGTGGGGCTTGGCTACACCTTC.

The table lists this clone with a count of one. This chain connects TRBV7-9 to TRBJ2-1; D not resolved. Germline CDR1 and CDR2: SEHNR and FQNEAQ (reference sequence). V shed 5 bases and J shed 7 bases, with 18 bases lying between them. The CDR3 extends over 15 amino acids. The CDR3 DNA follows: TGTGCCAGCAGCCCTGACATTCATCCTGGAAATGAGCAGTTCTTC. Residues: CASSPDIHPGNEQFF.

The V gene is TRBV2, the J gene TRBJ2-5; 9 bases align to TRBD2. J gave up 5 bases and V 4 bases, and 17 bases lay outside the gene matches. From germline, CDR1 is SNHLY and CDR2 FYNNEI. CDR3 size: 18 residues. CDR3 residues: CASSGNSGSVRGGETQYF. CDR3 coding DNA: TGTGCCAGCAGTGGGAATAGCGGGAGCGTCCGCGGTGGGGAGACCCAGTACTTC.

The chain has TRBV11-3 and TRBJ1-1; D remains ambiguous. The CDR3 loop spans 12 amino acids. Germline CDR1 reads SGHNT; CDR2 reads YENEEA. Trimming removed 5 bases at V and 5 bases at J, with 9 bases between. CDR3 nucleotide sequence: TGTGCCAGCAGCCCCACAAGAACTGAAGCTTTCTTT. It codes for CASSPTRTEAFF.

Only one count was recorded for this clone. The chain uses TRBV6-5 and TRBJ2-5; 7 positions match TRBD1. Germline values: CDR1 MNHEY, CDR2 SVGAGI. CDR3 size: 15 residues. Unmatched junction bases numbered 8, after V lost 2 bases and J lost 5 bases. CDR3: CASSYTNTGVETQYF. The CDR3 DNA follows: TGTGCCAGCAGTTACACCAATACAGGGGTGGAGACCCAGTACTTC.

Here the CDR3 DNA reads TGCAGTGCTAGAAGACCGGGCGAGCAGTACTTC. Encoded protein: CSARRPGEQYF. This sequence joins TRBV20-1 and TRBJ2-7; D is unclear. This CDR3 contains 11 residues. In germline, CDR1 is DFQATT, CDR2 SNEGSKA (reference sequence). Trimming cost V 2 bases and J 6 bases, with 8 bases left between them.

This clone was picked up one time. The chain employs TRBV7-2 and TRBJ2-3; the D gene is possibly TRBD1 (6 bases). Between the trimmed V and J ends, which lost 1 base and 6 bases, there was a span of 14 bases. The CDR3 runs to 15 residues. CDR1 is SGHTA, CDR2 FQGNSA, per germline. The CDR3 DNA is TGTGCCAGCAGCTTAGGCACAGGGTCAGGGGATACGCAGTATTTT. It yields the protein CASSLGTGSGDTQYF.

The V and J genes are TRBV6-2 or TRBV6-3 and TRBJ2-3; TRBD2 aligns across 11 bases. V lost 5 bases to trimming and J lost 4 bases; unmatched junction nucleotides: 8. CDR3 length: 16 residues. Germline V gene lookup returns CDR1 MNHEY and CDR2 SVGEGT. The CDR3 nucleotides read TGTGCCAGCAGTAAGCTTAGCGGGAGGGCCTCAGATACGCAGTATTTT. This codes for CASSKLSGRASDTQYF.

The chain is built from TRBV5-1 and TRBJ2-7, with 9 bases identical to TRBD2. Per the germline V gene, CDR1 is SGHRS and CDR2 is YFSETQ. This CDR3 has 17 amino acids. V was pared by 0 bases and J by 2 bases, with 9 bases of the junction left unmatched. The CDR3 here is CASSLAASGTSTYEQYF. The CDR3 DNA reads TGCGCCAGCAGCTTGGCGGCTAGCGGGACATCCACCTACGAGCAGTACTTC.

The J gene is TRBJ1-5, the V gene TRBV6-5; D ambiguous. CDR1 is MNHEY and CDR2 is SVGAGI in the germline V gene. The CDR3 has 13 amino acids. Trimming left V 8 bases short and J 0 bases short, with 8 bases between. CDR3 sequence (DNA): TGTGCCAGCGGCCATATTAGCAATCAGCCCCAGCATTTT. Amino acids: CASGHISNQPQHF.

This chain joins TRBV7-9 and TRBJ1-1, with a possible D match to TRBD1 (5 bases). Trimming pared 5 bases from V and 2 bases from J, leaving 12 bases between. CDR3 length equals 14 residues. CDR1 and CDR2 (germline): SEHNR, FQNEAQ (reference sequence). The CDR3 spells CASSTSGGNTEAFF. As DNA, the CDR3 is TGTGCCAGCAGCACGTCCGGGGGTAACACTGAAGCTTTCTTT.

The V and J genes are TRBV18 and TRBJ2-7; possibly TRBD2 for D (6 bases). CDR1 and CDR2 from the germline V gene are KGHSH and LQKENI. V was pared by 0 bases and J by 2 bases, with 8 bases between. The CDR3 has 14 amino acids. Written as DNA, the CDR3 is TGTGCCAGCTCACCACCGACGGGAGCCTACGAGCAGTACTTC. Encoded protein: CASSPPTGAYEQYF. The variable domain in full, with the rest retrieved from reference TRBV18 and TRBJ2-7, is NAGVMQNPRHLVRRRGQEARLRCSPMKGHSHVYWYRQLPEEGLKFMVYLQKENIIDESGMPKERFSAEFPKEGPSILRIQQVVRGDSAAYFCASSPPTGAYEQYFGPGTRLTVT.

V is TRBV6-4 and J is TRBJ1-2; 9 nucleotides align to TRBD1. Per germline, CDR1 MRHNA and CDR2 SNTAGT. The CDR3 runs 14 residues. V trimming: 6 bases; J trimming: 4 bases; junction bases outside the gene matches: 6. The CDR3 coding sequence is TGTGCCAGCAGCGACAGGGGGATGGGCTATGGCTACACCTTC. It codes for CASSDRGMGYGYTF.

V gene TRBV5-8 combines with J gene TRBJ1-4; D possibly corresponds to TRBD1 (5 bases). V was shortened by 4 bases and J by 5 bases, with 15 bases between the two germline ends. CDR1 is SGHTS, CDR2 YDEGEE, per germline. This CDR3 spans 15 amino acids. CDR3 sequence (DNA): TGTGCCAGCAGCCTTGTGGACATTCCAAATGAAAAACTGTTTTTT. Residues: CASSLVDIPNEKLFF.

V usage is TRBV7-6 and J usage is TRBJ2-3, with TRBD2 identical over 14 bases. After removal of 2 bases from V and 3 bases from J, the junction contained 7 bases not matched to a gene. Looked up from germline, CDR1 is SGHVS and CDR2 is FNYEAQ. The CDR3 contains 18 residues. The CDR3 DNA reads TGTGCCAGCAGCTTAAGGGGACTAGCGGGAGTCAAGACAGATACGCAGTATTTT. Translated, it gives CASSLRGLAGVKTDTQYF.

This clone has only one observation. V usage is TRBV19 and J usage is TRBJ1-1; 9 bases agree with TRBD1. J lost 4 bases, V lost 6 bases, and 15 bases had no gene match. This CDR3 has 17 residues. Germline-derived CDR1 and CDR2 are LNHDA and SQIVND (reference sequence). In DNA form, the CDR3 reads TGTGCCAGTAGCCTGACCGACGGGACAGGGATGGGCACTGAAGCTTTCTTT. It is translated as CASSLTDGTGMGTEAFF.

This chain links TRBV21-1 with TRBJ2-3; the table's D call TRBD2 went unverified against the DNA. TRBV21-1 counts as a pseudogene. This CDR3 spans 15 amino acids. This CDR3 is CASPSVNGLGDTQYF. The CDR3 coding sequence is TGTGCCAGTCCTAGCGTTAATGGTTTGGGAGATACGCAGTATTTT.

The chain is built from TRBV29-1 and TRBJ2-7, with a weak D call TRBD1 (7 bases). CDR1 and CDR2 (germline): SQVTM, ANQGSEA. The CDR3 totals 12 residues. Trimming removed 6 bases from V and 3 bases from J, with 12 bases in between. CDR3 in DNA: TGCAGCGTGCGGGGACAGCGCTACGAGCAGTACTTC. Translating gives CSVRGQRYEQYF.

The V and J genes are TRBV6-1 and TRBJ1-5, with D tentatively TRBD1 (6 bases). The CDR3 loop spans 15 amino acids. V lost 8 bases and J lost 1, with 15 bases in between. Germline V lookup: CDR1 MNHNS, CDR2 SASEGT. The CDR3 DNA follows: TGTGCCAGCGGCTCAACCGGGACAAGCAATCAGCCCCAGCATTTT. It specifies CASGSTGTSNQPQHF.